One sample yielded the 26 T cell receptor beta chains listed below, sequenced in a study of cytomegalovirus exposure and HLA in healthy donors (TCRdb year 2017). Preparation of the library involved the immunoSEQ multiplex PCR assay. For the multiplex PCR, a mixture combining 60 forward primers for TCR Vbeta segments and 13 reverse primers for TCR Jbeta segments was used. As stored in TCRdb, this immuneACCESS dataset retains in-frame rearrangements with V and J assigned. A fraction of the clones does not appear; measured against another copy, unresolved V genes explain less than half of the discrepancy, and the remainder lacks a known reason. Within this sample are 150,000 to 200,000 clones, with around 73% of them counted one time only. The ten largest clones capture under 2.5% of the sample. The sequenced sample was PBMCs. Receptors were obtained from a man in his 60s in good health and CMV-seronegative.

The CDR3 loop reads CASSMGTSGGHTGELFF. Written as DNA, the CDR3 is TGTGCCAGTAGTATGGGAACTTCGGGGGGGCACACCGGGGAGCTGTTTTTT. The chain links TRBV19 to TRBJ2-2; 8 bases align to TRBD2. The junction had 9 bases not matched to a gene; V was cut back by 3 bases and J by 3 bases. Germline V gene sequence: CDR1 LNHDA, CDR2 SQIVND (reference sequence). The CDR3 totals 17 residues.

This chain joins TRBV2 and TRBJ2-7, with 11 positions matching TRBD2. V was pared by 2 bases and J by 9 bases, with 15 bases of the junction left unmatched. CDR3 length: 17 residues. Looked up from germline, CDR1 is SNHLY and CDR2 is FYNNEI. The CDR3 region is CASSETVIAGGPSWQYF. The CDR3 DNA reads TGTGCCAGCAGTGAAACGGTGATAGCGGGAGGGCCTTCGTGGCAGTACTTC.

The CDR3 spells CAWSAGGKTRGQPQHF. CDR3 sequence (DNA): TGTGCCTGGAGTGCGGGGGGGAAAACAAGGGGTCAGCCCCAGCATTTT. This chain links TRBV30 with TRBJ1-5; tentative D call: TRBD1 (5 bases). Germline CDR1 reads GTSNPN; CDR2 reads SVGIG (reference sequence). This CDR3 spans 16 amino acids. V dropped 1 base and J dropped 6 bases, with 19 bases sitting between them. Complete variable domain (other parts from reference TRBV30 and TRBJ1-5): SQTIHQWPATLVQPVGSPLSLECTVEGTSNPNLYWYRQAAGRGLQLLFYSVGIGQISSEVPQNLSASRPQDRQFILSSKKLLLSDSGFYLCAWSAGGKTRGQPQHFGDGTRLSIL.

The chain couples TRBV2 to TRBJ1-5; TRBD1 might be the D (5 bases). Germline V CDR1 and CDR2: SNHLY, FYNNEI. Trimming took off 6 bases at V and 6 bases at J, with 12 bases between the two ends. The CDR3 covers 13 residues. The CDR3 region has the DNA TGTGCCAGCAGCCGGGACGGGGGTCAGCCCCAGCATTTT. Its protein is CASSRDGGQPQHF. Using reference TRBV2 and TRBJ1-5 for the parts outside the CDR3, the full variable domain is EPEVTQTPSHQVTQMGQEVILRCVPISNHLYFYWYRQILGQKVEFLVSFYNNEISEKSEIFDDQFSVERPDGSNFTLKIRSTKLEDSAMYFCASSRDGGQPQHFGDGTRLSIL.

This clone was observed a few times. The V call is TRBV6-5, the J call TRBJ2-1; 8 bases line up with TRBD1. This CDR3 has 15 amino acids. In germline, CDR1 is MNHEY, CDR2 SVGAGI. Unmatched junction bases numbered 7, after V lost 2 bases and J lost 7 bases. The CDR3 sequence: CASSYGLGQVNEQFF. The CDR3, as DNA: TGTGCCAGCAGTTACGGCTTGGGACAGGTTAATGAGCAGTTCTTC.

The gene calls are TRBV5-1 and TRBJ2-5; TRBD2 agrees at 13 bases. Germline-derived CDR1 and CDR2 are SGHRS and YFSETQ. The junction had 8 bases not matched to a gene; V was cut back by 4 bases and J by 5 bases. The length of the CDR3 is 16 residues. The CDR3 DNA follows: TGCGCCAGCAGCCAAAGGACTAGCGGGAGTTTCGAGACCCAGTACTTC. This translates into CASSQRTSGSFETQYF.

V usage is TRBV28 and J usage is TRBJ2-6, with 8 nucleotides matching TRBD1. The germline CDR1 and CDR2 sequences are MDHEN and SYDVKM. CDR3 size: 16 residues. The J segment lost 4 bases and the V segment lost 8 bases, leaving 10 bases of the junction unmatched. CDR3 DNA sequence: TGTGCCAGCTCAACCCGGACAGGGAAAGGGGCCAACGTCCTGACTTTC. As protein: CASSTRTGKGANVLTF.

This sequence joins TRBV15 and TRBJ2-5; D gene uncertain. With 1 base removed from V and 3 bases from J, the gap between germline ends came to 6 bases. CDR1 and CDR2 from the germline V gene are LNHNV and YYDKDF (reference sequence). The CDR3 is 13 amino acids. CDR3 sequence: CATSRGRKETQYF. The DNA of the CDR3 is TGTGCCACCAGCAGAGGGCGGAAAGAGACCCAGTACTTC.

The chain has TRBV28 and TRBJ2-1; tentative D call: TRBD2 (5 bases). The CDR3 runs 12 residues. Germline lookup yields CDR1 MDHEN and CDR2 SYDVKM. V lost 5 bases, J lost 10 bases, and 12 bases lay in between. The DNA of the CDR3 is TGTGCCAGCAGTCCCACCACGGGGGAGCAGTTCTTC. It yields the protein CASSPTTGEQFF.

The chain links TRBV19 to TRBJ2-7; D perhaps matches TRBD1 (6 bases). Germline lookup yields CDR1 LNHDA and CDR2 SQIVND (reference sequence). This CDR3 contains 14 residues. V lost 5 bases to trimming and J lost 3 bases, with 14 bases between them. For the CDR3, the DNA is TGTGCCAGTAGTGAACAGGGTGTAGGCTACGAGCAGTACTTC. Its translation is CASSEQGVGYEQYF.

V usage is TRBV6-5 and J usage is TRBJ2-2; D might be TRBD1 (6 bases). This CDR3 is built from 16 residues. Germline lookup yields CDR1 MNHEY and CDR2 SVGAGI. Between the trimmed V and J ends, which lost 4 bases and 6 bases, there was a span of 18 bases. DNA for the CDR3: TGTGCCAGCAGTTTGGGCCTAGGGGGTTTCTCCGGGGAGCTGTTTTTT. Translating it yields CASSLGLGGFSGELFF.

About this clone: Other nucleotide sequences from this sample produce the same CDR3. This chain joins TRBV5-1 and TRBJ1-6; 7 bases fit TRBD1. The CDR3 sequence is 15 residues long. V trimming: 0 bases; J trimming: 6 bases; junction bases outside the gene matches: 3. Germline V gives CDR1 SGHRS, CDR2 YFSETQ. The CDR3 protein is CASSLGQGRNSPLHF. CDR3 DNA sequence: TGCGCCAGCAGCTTGGGACAGGGTCGTAATTCACCCCTCCACTTT.

The J gene is TRBJ1-5, the V gene TRBV6-5; no firm D call. The CDR3 is 14 residues long. The V gene lost 6 bases and the J gene lost 3 bases, with 12 bases spanning the gap. Germline-derived CDR1 and CDR2 are MNHEY and SVGAGI. The CDR3 here is CASRTGGLNQPQHF. The CDR3 nucleotides are TGTGCCAGCAGGACGGGAGGGCTCAATCAGCCCCAGCATTTT.

The chain links TRBV2 to TRBJ1-2; the match to TRBD1 covers 9 bases. The CDR3 is 14 amino acids. V lost 5 bases, J lost 6 bases, and 7 bases stayed unmatched. CDR1 SNHLY and CDR2 FYNNEI come from the germline V gene. The CDR3 DNA reads as TGTGCCAGCAGTCGTTCAACAGGGGGCGATGGCTACACCTTC. Its translation: CASSRSTGGDGYTF.

This chain uses TRBV9 with TRBJ2-5, with a tentative D call TRBD1 (5 bases). The V gene's germline CDR1 is SGDLS and CDR2 YYNGEE. The CDR3 has 15 amino acids. Trimming took 0 bases from V and 5 from J, leaving 14 bases between them. CDR3 in DNA: TGTGCCAGCAGCGTAGACGGTGGGGCAGCGGAGACCCAGTACTTC. It yields the protein CASSVDGGAAETQYF.

This chain uses TRBV2 with TRBJ2-5; 7 positions agree with TRBD1. This CDR3 is built from 14 residues. From germline, CDR1 is SNHLY and CDR2 FYNNEI. V shed 2 bases, J shed 7 bases, and the junction held 7 bases outside the gene matches. In DNA, the CDR3 is TGTGCCAGCAGTGAATTGGGACAGCTGGGGACCCAGTACTTC. Protein sequence: CASSELGQLGTQYF.

The chain employs TRBV6-1 and TRBJ2-5; TRBD1 agrees at 7 bases. Trimming cost V 6 bases and J 2 bases; bases outside gene matches: 9. Germline V gives CDR1 MNHNS, CDR2 SASEGT. The CDR3 extends over 15 amino acids. The CDR3 DNA reads as TGTGCCAGCAGACGGGACAGCCGGGAACAAGAGACCCAGTACTTC. This translates into CASRRDSREQETQYF.

The J gene is TRBJ2-1, the V gene TRBV29-1; TRBD1 agrees at 10 bases. Looked up from germline, CDR1 is SQVTM and CDR2 is ANQGSEA. The CDR3 has 12 residues. J gave up 12 bases and V 6 bases, and 8 bases lay outside the gene matches. The CDR3 coding sequence is TGCAGCGTCGGACAGGGGGAGGGTGGGCAGTTCTTC. Protein product: CSVGQGEGGQFF.

This clone was found a few times. It is unclear where the CDR3 begins or ends on the DNA, so no DNA is shown, and the CDR3 is as TCRdb lists it. The J gene is TRBJ1-1, the V gene TRBV5-4; TRBD1, the D gene given by the table, was not confirmed from the DNA. The CDR3 adds up to 14 amino acids, both ends counted. From germline, CDR1 is SGHNT and CDR2 YYREEE (reference sequence). CDR3 in amino acids: CASSLVGQGTFTFF.

This clone was counted only a few times. At one boundary the junction diverges from the germline segment, which might be a read error. The CDR3 nucleotides are TGTGCTAGCAGCCCCGAAGACAGGGGGCGCCTGATTGGGACTAATGAAAAACTGTTTTTT. Its protein product is CASSPEDRGRLIGTNEKLFF. V and J are TRBV7-7 and TRBJ1-4, with 10 bases identical to TRBD1. The CDR3 runs to 20 residues. Germline CDR1 and CDR2: SSHAT and FNYEAQ (reference sequence).

The chain recombines TRBV11-1 with TRBJ2-7, with D uncertain. This CDR3 spans 12 amino acids. V dropped 3 bases and J dropped 0 bases, with 3 bases sitting between them. The germline CDR1 and CDR2 sequences are SGHAT and FQDESV (reference sequence). The CDR3 loop reads CASSFSSYEQYF. The DNA for the CDR3 is TGTGCCAGCAGCTTTAGCTCCTACGAGCAGTACTTC.

The gene calls are TRBV5-5 and TRBJ2-1; no definite D call. CDR1 is SGHKS, CDR2 YYEKEE, per germline (reference sequence). The CDR3 consists of 15 residues. V dropped 5 bases and J dropped 0 bases, with 12 bases sitting between them. The CDR3 sequence: CASREAPLSYNEQFF. CDR3 coding DNA: TGTGCCAGCAGAGAAGCCCCACTCTCCTACAATGAGCAGTTCTTC.

The chain couples TRBV30 to TRBJ2-7, with 10 bases that match TRBD1. Germline V gene data show CDR1 as GTSNPN and CDR2 as SVGIG (reference sequence). The CDR3 length is 14 residues. V shed 4 bases and J 2 bases; nucleotides not matched to a gene: 5. The CDR3 nucleotides are TGTGCCTGGAACAAGGGACAGGGGACCTACGAGCAGTACTTC. Its translation is CAWNKGQGTYEQYF.

V gene TRBV2 combines with J gene TRBJ1-1; 9 nucleotides align to TRBD1. Trimming cost V 10 bases and J 3 bases; bases outside gene matches: 9. CDR3 length: 14 residues. Germline V CDR1 and CDR2: SNHLY, FYNNEI. The CDR3 DNA sequence: TGTGCCACCAACTCCCGGGACAGGGACACTGAAGCTTTCTTT. Protein product: CATNSRDRDTEAFF.

The V gene is TRBV5-6, the J gene TRBJ2-4; a possible D gene is TRBD1 (6 bases). This CDR3 is built from 17 residues. From germline, CDR1 is SGHDT and CDR2 YYEEEE. The V end was cut by 6 bases, the J end by 8 bases, with 27 bases between. This CDR3 reads CASNSGSIRPAGDIQYF. CDR3 bases: TGTGCCAGCAACTCGGGGTCAATCCGTCCGGCAGGGGACATTCAGTACTTC.

This chain joins TRBV27 and TRBJ2-2; possible D gene TRBD1, 5 bases. The CDR3 sequence is 16 residues long. Germline V gene data show CDR1 as MNHEY and CDR2 as SMNVEV (reference sequence). Trimming removed 1 base at V and 1 base at J, with 10 bases between. This CDR3 reads CASSLWQGRNTGELFF. CDR3 coding DNA: TGTGCCAGCAGTTTATGGCAGGGCAGGAACACCGGGGAGCTGTTTTTT.